The entry that follows covers one T cell receptor beta chain sequence. In its sample, this clonotype was seen many times. No cognate antigen has been identified for it. No qualities accompany the bases; no much larger clone lies one base away. These data are taken from a study of T-cell reconstitution after alpha-beta-depleted transplantation in children (dated by TCRdb to the mid-2010s). A note on the overall study: Using TCR repertoire profiling, the study followed T-cell immune reconstitution in a quantitative way in children after TCRalphabeta/CD19-depleted allogeneic hematopoietic cell transplantation. The paper as a whole reports these results and caveats: About two months after transplant, the apparently early recovery of alphabetaT-cell counts reportedly depended on just several hundred clones that had expanded rapidly and came from non-depleted graft cells. In some patients, the high TCRbeta diversity seen at day 60 was put down to recipient T cells and intrathymic progenitors that had survived conditioning. Over the following months the frequencies of hyperexpanded clones went down, and after one year T-cell counts and TCRbeta diversity were mostly credited to newly produced T cells.

Preparation of the library involved PCR. Sequenced using an Illumina HiSeq 2500. Molecular barcoding was employed in the preparation of TCR libraries, with unique molecular identifiers being used to normalize TCRbeta repertoire quantification. TCRdb ran its own pipeline on the public reads, namely fastp trimming at Q25 and MiXCR clone calling, and kept in-frame beta chains. Every CDR3 protein is listed once, alongside the most common genes and DNA of its rows. A total of tens of thousands of distinct CDR3 sequences appear in this sample, roughly 20% of them only once. The ten top clones hold about 54% of the sample. The treatment or condition label for this specimen denotes: allogeneic hematopoietic cell transplantation with graft depleted of TCRalphabeta T cells and CD19 B cells. TCRalphabeta/CD19-depleted allogeneic hematopoietic cell grafts were given to the transplant recipients, all of whom were children.

The sample consisted of PBMCs, mostly from graft donor cells, taken 360 days after TCRalphabeta/CD19-depleted stem cell transplant. The clonotype was recovered from a male patient aged 2-15 years who had a stem cell transplant for acute lymphoblastic leukemia, so the T cells may come from the graft donor.

The CDR3 reads as follows: CATSDPRTSGRYNEQFF. In nucleotides, the sequence is TGTGCCACCAGTGACCCACGGACTAGCGGGAGGTACAATGAGCAGTTCTTC. Recombination connected TRBV24-1 to TRBJ2-1, and 14 bases in between align with TRBD2. V loses 4 bases at its end and J loses 4 bases; junction bases beyond the gene matches: 5. The CDR3 goes from the cysteine to the phenylalanine over 17 residues. The read is trimmed to its CDR3 DNA, 51 bases read in frame from base 1. Via the germline V gene, CDR1 is KGHDR and CDR2 SFDVKD.